The clone carrying this T cell receptor (beta chain) occurred a few times. Followed over time, Seattle patients had been enrolled while infection was active. Germline CDR1 reads SGHVS; CDR2 reads FQNEAQ. V was shortened by 5 bases and J by 3 bases, with 10 bases between the two germline ends. The CDR3 is 13 amino acids. This specimen comes from a study of blood T cell repertoires in COVID-19. At the level of the study: PBMCs, B-cell-depleted T cells, or T cells were the source of the cDNA or gDNA that made up the material.

Per the original data handling: By means of reference gene primer amplification, nucleated cell counts were estimated. Repertoires were generated with immunoSEQ multiplex PCR, while TCRdb's copy carries only in-frame clones and drops some. V, J and clone size reflect that table, while D and trimming were determined from the DNA. Among 400,000 to 450,000 clones listed, 89% were seen once. The sequencing input was peripheral blood. The gene calls are TRBV7-8 and TRBJ1-1; the D is unclear. The clonotype comes from a woman in her forties with COVID-19, enrolled during active disease. CDR3 region: CASSLPPYTEAFF. CDR3 in DNA: TGTGCCAGCAGCCTCCCTCCTTACACTGAAGCTTTCTTT. Using reference TRBV7-8 and TRBJ1-1 for the parts outside the CDR3, the full variable domain is GAGVSQSPRYKVAKRGQDVALRCDPISGHVSLFWYQQALGQGPEFLTYFQNEAQLDKSGLPSDRFFAERPEGSVSTLKIQRTQQEDSAVYLCASSLPPYTEAFFGQGTRLTVV.